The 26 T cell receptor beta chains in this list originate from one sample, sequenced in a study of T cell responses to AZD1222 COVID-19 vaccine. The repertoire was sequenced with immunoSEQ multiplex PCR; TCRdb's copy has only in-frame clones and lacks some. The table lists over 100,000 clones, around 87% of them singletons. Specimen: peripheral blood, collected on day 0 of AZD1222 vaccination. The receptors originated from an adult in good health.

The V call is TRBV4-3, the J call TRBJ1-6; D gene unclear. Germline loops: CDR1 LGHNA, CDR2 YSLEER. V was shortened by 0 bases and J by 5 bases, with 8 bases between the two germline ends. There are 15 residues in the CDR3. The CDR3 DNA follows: TGCGCCAGCAGCCAAGAGGAACGGGATAATTCACCCCTCCACTTT. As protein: CASSQEERDNSPLHF.

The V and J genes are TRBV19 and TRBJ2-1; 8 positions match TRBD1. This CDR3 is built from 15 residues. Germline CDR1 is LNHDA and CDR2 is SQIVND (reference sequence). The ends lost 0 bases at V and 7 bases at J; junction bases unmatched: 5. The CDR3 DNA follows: TGTGCCAGTAGTATAGATTCAGGGGGCGGGAATGAGCAGTTCTTC. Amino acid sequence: CASSIDSGGGNEQFF.

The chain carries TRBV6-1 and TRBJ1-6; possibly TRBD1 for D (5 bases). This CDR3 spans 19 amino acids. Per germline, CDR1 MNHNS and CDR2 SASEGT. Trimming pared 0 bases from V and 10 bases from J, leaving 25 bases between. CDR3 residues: CASSEAFPGSWGFWSPLHF. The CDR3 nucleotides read TGTGCCAGCAGTGAAGCTTTCCCAGGTAGCTGGGGCTTTTGGTCACCCCTCCACTTT.

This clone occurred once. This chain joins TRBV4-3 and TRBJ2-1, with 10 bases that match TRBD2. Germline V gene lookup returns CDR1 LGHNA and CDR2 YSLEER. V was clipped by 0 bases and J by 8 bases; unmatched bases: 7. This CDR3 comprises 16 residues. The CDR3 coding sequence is TGCGCCAGCAGCCAAGAGCCTAGCGGGGGCGGGGATGAGCAGTTCTTC. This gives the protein CASSQEPSGGGDEQFF.

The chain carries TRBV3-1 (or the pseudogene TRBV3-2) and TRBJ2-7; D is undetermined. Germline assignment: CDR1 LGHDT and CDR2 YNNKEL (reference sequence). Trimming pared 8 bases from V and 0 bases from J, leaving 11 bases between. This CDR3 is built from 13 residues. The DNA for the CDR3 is TGTGCCAGCCGGACGAAAAGCTCCTACGAGCAGTACTTC. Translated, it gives CASRTKSSYEQYF.

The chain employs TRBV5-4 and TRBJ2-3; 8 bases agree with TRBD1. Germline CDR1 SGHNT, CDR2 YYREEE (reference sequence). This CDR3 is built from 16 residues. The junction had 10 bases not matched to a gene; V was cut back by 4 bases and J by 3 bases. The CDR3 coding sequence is TGTGCCAGCAGCGAGAGAACAGGGGGGATAACAGATACGCAGTATTTT. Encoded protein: CASSERTGGITDTQYF.

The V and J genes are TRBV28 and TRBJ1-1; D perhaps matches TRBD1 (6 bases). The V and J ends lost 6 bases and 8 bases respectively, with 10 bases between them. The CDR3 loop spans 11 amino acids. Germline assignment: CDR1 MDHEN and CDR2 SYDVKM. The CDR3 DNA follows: TGTGCCAGCAGAGAAGACAGGGAAGCTTTCTTT. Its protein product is CASREDREAFF.

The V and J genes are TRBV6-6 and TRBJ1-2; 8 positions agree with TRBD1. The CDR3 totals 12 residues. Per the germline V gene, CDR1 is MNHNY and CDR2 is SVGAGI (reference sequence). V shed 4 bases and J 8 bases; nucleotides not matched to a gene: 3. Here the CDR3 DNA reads TGTGCCAGCAGTTCCGACAGGGGCGGCTACACCTTC. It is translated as CASSSDRGGYTF.

CDR3 nucleotides: TGTGCCAGCAGTTTCAGCGGGAAATACGAGCAGTACTTC. Protein product: CASSFSGKYEQYF. The rearrangement links TRBV12-3 or TRBV12-4 to TRBJ2-7, with 7 bases matching TRBD2. The CDR3 is 13 amino acids. After removal of 3 bases from V and 4 bases from J, the junction contained 3 bases not matched to a gene.

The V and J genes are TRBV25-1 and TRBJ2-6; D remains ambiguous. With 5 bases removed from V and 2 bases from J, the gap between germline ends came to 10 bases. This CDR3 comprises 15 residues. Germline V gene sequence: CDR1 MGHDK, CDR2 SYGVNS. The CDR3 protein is CASSPPGTGANVLTF. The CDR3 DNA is TGTGCCAGCAGTCCGCCAGGTACTGGGGCCAACGTCCTGACTTTC.

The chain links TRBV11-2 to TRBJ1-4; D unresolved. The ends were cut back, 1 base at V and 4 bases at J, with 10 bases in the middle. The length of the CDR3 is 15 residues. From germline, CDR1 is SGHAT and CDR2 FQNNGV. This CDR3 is CASSLGTSRNEKLFF. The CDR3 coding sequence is TGTGCCAGCAGCTTAGGGACCTCACGTAATGAAAAACTGTTTTTT.

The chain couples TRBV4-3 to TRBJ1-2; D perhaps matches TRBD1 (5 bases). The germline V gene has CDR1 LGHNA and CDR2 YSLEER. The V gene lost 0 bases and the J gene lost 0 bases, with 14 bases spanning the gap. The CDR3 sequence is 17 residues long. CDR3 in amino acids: CASSQERDGEANYGYTF. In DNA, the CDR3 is TGCGCCAGCAGCCAAGAAAGGGACGGGGAAGCTAACTATGGCTACACCTTC.

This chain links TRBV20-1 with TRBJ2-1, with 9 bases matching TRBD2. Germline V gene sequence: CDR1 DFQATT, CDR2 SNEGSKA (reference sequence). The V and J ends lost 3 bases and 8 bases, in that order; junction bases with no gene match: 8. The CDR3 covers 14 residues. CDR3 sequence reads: CSASEASGIHEQFF. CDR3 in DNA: TGCAGTGCTAGTGAGGCTAGCGGGATTCATGAGCAGTTCTTC.

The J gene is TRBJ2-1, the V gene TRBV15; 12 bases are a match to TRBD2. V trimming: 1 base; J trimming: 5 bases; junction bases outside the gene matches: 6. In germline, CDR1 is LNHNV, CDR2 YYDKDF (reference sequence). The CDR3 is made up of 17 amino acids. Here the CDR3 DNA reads TGTGCCACCAGCAGAGTGACTAGCGGGGGATACAACAATGAGCAGTTCTTC. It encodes CATSRVTSGGYNNEQFF.

The CDR3 region is CASSTDSGGNYNEQFF. CDR3 bases: TGTGCCAGCAGTACCGATAGCGGGGGGAACTACAATGAGCAGTTCTTC. This rearrangement joins TRBV6-2 or TRBV6-3 to TRBJ2-1; TRBD2 matches 10 bases. Per germline, CDR1 MNHEY and CDR2 SVGEGT. Unmatched junction bases numbered 7, after V lost 5 bases and J lost 3 bases. The CDR3 is 16 amino acids.

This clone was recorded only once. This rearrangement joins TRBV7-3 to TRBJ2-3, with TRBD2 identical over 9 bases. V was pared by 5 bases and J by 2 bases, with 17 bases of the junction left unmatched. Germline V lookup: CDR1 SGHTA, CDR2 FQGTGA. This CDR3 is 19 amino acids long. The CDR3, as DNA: TGTGCCAGCAGCCCTAAGGCAGCGAGCGGGGGGTCCTACACAGATACGCAGTATTTT. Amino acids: CASSPKAASGGSYTDTQYF.

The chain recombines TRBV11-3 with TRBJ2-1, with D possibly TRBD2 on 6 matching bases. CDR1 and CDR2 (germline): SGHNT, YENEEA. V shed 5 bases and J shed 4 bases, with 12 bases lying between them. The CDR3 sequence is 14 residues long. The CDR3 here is CASSGGSTYNEQFF. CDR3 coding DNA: TGTGCCAGCAGCGGAGGGTCTACTTACAATGAGCAGTTCTTC.

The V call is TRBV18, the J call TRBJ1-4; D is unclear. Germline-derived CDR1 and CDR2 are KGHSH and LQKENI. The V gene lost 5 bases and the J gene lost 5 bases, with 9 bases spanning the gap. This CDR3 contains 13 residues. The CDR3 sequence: CASSSGANEKLFF. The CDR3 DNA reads TGTGCCAGCTCATCAGGAGCGAATGAAAAACTGTTTTTT.

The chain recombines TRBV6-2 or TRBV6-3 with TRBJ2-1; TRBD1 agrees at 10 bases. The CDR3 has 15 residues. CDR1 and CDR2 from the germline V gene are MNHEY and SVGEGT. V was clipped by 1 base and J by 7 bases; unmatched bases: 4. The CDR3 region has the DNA TGTGCCAGCAGTTACTGGACAGGGGGAAGAAATGAGCAGTTCTTC. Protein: CASSYWTGGRNEQFF.

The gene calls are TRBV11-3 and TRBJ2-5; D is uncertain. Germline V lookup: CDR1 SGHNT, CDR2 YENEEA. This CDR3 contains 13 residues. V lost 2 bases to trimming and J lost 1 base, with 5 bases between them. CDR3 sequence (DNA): TGTGCCAGCAGCTTAAACAGCCAAGAGACCCAGTACTTC. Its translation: CASSLNSQETQYF. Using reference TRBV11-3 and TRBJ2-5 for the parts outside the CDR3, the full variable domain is EAGVVQSPRYKIIEKKQPVAFWCNPISGHNTLYWYLQNLGQGPELLIRYENEEAVDDSQLPKDRFSAERLKGVDSTLKIQPAELGDSAVYLCASSLNSQETQYFGPGTRLLVL.

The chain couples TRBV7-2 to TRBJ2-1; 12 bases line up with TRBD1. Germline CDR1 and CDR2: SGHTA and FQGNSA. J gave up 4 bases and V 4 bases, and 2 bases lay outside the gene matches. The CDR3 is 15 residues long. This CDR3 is CASSSGQGAYNEQFF. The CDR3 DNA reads TGTGCCAGCAGCTCGGGACAGGGGGCGTACAATGAGCAGTTCTTC.

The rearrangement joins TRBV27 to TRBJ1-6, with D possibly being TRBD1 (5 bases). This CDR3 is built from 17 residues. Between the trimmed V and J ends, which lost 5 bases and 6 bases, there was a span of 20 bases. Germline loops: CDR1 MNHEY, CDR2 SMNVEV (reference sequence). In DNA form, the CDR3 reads TGTGCCAGCAGTCTACTAATCGGGGGTTCTTTTAATTCACCCCTCCACTTT. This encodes CASSLLIGGSFNSPLHF.

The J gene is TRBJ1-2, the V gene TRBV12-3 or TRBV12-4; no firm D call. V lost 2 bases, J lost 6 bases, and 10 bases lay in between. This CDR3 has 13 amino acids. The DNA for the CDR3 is TGTGCCAGCAGTTTAACCATTGTCGATGGCTACACCTTC. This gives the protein CASSLTIVDGYTF.

The DNA for the CDR3 is TGTGCCAGCAGTTTGGGCGGGAGTTACGAGCAGTACTTC. It specifies CASSLGGSYEQYF. The chain is built from TRBV27 and TRBJ2-7, with 7 bases lining up with TRBD2. Germline V gene data show CDR1 as MNHEY and CDR2 as SMNVEV (reference sequence). The V gene end was trimmed by 3 bases and the J gene end by 4 bases; junction bases not matched to a gene: 3. This CDR3 has 13 amino acids.

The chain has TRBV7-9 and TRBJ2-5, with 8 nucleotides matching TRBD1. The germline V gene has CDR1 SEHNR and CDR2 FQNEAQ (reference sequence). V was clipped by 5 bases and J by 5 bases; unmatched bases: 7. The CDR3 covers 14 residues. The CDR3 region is CASSRQGRRETQYF. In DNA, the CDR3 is TGTGCCAGCAGCCGACAGGGGAGAAGGGAGACCCAGTACTTC.

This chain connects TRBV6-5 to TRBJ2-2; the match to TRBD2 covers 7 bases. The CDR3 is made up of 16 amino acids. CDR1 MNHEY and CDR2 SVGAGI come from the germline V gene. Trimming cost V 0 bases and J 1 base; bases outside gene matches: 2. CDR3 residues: CASSYSVAGNTGELFF. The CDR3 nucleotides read TGTGCCAGCAGTTACTCGGTAGCGGGGAACACCGGGGAGCTGTTTTTT.